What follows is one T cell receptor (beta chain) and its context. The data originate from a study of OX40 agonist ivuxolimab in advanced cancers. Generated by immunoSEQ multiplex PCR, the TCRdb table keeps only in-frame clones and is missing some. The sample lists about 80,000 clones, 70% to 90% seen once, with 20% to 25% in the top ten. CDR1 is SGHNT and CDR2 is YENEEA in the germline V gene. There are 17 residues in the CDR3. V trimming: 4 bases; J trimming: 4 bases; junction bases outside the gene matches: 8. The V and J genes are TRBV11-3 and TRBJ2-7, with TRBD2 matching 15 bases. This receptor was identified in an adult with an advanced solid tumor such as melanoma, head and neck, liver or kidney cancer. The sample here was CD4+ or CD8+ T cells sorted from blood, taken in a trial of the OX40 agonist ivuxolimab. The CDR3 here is CASSWGLAGGLGYEQYF. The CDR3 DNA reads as TGTGCCAGCAGCTGGGGACTAGCGGGGGGATTAGGGTACGAGCAGTACTTC.